This TCR beta chain was found in a study of low-dose radiotherapy and immunotherapy resistance in tumors. Deletions cut 6 bases from V and 2 bases from J, with 6 bases between. Germline V CDR1 and CDR2: SQVTM, ANQGSEA. This CDR3 spans 11 amino acids. Many counts were recorded for this clonotype. TRAV- and TRBV-specific primers primed first-strand cDNA, covering alpha and beta chains. With a constant-region primer and a V-primer adapter, TCRs were subjected to 20 to 25 PCR cycles of amplification. TCRdb re-called the reads through MiXCR, storing one row per CDR3 protein. The sample contains 100,000 or so distinct CDR3 sequences, roughly 20% of which appear only once. Described time point: after trial treatment. This sample's treatment: LDRT plus nivolumab, ipilimumab, low-dose cyclophosphamide and aspirin (RACIN trial). The treatment that donors received included nivolumab, ipilimumab, aspirin, low-dose cyclophosphamide and low-dose radiotherapy.

The sequencing here drew on PBMCs, taken after low-dose radiotherapy plus immunotherapy. This receptor was identified in a male donor with prostate cancer. The chain employs TRBV29-1 and TRBJ2-3; D gene unclear. CDR3 protein: CSVQSTDTQYF. DNA for the CDR3: TGCAGCGTACAATCCACAGATACGCAGTATTTT.